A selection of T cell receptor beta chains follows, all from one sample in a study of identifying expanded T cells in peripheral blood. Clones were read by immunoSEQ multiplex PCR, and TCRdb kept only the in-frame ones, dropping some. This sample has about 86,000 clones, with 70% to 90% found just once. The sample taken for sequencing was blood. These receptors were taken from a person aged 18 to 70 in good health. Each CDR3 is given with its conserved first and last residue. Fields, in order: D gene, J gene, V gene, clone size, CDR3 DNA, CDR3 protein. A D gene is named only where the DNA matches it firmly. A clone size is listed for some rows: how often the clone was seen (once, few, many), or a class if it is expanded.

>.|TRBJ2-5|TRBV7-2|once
TGTGCCAGCAGCCCAACGAGGGGGACCCAGTACTTC
CASSPTRGTQYF
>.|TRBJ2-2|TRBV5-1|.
TGCGCCAGCAAGAGGCAGGAGAACACCGGGGAGCTGTTTTTT
CASKRQENTGELFF
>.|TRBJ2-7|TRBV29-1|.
TGCAGCGGGGGTTCCTCTTCCTACGAGCAGTACTTC
CSGGSSSYEQYF
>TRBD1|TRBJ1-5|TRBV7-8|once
TGTGCCAGCAGACCCACAGGGGTTGGCGGCAATCAGCCCCAGCATTTT
CASRPTGVGGNQPQHF
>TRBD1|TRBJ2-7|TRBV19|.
TGTGCCAGTAGCCCCAGGGGGAGCTACGAGCAGTACTTC
CASSPRGSYEQYF
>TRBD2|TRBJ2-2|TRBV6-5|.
TGTGCCAGCACTAGCGGGTTCTACACCGGGGAGCTGTTTTTT
CASTSGFYTGELFF
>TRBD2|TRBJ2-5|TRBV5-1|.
TGCGCCAGCATGGGTTTGGCTCTAGATGGCGGGGGGCCGCAAGAGACCCAGTACTTC
CASMGLALDGGGPQETQYF
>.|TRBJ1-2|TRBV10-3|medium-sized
TGTGCCATCAGTGAGTCGTCGTCAACAGCAAACTATGGCTACACCTTC
CAISESSSTANYGYTF
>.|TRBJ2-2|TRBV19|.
TGTGCCAGTAGCAATCTGGGACGGGGGGCGGACACCGGGGAGCTGTTTTTT
CASSNLGRGADTGELFF
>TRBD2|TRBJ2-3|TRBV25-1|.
TGTGCCAGCAGTAAGGTAGCGGGGCCTGATACGCAGTATTTT
CASSKVAGPDTQYF
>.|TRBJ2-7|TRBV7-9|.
TGTGCCAGCAGCTTAGGGGACTACGAGCAGTACTTC
CASSLGDYEQYF
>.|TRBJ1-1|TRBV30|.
TGTGCCGGGAGCCCCCTGGGGTGGGGGCAGGCTGAAGCTTTCTTT
CAGSPLGWGQAEAFF
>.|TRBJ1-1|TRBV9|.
TGTGCCAGCACGAGGGGCGACACAAGGCCGAACACTGAAGCTTTCTTT
CASTRGDTRPNTEAFF
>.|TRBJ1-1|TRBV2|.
TGTGCCAGCAGTGCAATGACAGCGAACACTGAAGCTTTCTTT
CASSAMTANTEAFF
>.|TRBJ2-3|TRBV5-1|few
TGCGCCAGCAGCTTGGGCGGCCTTGGGGCCACAGATACGCAGTATTTT
CASSLGGLGATDTQYF
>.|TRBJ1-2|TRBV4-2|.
TGTGCCAGCAGACTAAACGCAGCAAACTATGGCTACACCTTC
CASRLNAANYGYTF
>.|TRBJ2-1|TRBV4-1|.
TGCGCCAGCAGCCGTGAAGTCAACCGGGGCTTCAGCTCCTACAATGAGCAGTTCTTC
CASSREVNRGFSSYNEQFF
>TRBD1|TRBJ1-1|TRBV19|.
TGTGCCAGTAGCCGACTAAGGGGACAGGGGAGCACTGAAGCTTTCTTT
CASSRLRGQGSTEAFF
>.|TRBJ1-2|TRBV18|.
TGTGCCAGCTCACCACGCGAAAGCTATGGCTACACCTTC
CASSPRESYGYTF
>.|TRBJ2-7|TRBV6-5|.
TGTGCCAGCAGTTCCGCGACCTACGAGCAGTACTTC
CASSSATYEQYF
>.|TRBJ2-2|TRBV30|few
TGTGCCTGGAGTTCAGGGGCCGGGGAGCTGTTTTTT
CAWSSGAGELFF
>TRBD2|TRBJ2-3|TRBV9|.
TGTGCCAGCAGCGTAGCCCCGGGACTAGCGGGGCGACCTAATATCGTTAGCACAGATACGCAGTATTTT
CASSVAPGLAGRPNIVSTDTQYF
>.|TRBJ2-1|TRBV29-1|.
TGCAGCGTGAGCTCTGCCCCAGGGGACGTGCAGTTCTTC
CSVSSAPGDVQFF
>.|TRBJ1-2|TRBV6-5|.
TGTGCCAGCAGTCCTTGGGCCTCCGTAAACTATGGCTACACCTTC
CASSPWASVNYGYTF
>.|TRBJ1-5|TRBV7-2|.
TGTGCCAGCAGCCTCCAGGGAGGCTATCAGCCCCAGCATTTT
CASSLQGGYQPQHF
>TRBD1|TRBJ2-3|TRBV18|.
TGTGCCAGCTCACCATACGGGACAGGGTCCGATACGCAGTATTTT
CASSPYGTGSDTQYF
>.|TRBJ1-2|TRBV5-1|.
TGCGCCAGCAGCTTGGGGGGACCGGCGACCGCAGTCGATGGCTACACCTTC
CASSLGGPATAVDGYTF
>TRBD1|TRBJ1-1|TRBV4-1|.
TGCGCCAGCAGCCACGGACAGGGGAACACTGAAGCTTTCTTT
CASSHGQGNTEAFF
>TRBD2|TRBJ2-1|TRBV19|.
TGTGCCAGTAGTATAAGCGGGGTCCGTGAGCAGTTCTTC
CASSISGVREQFF
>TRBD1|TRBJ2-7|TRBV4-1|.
TGCGCCAGCAGCCAAAGGATTGAGGTGAAAGGGACAGCCAGGTCCTACGAGCAGTACTTC
CASSQRIEVKGTARSYEQYF
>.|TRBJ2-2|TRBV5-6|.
TGTGCCAGCAGCATACGGACAGTCTACACCGGGGAGCTGTTTTTT
CASSIRTVYTGELFF
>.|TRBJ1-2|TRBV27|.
TGTGCCAGCAGTCCCCGGTACCTCAAAGCTAACTATGGCTACACCTTC
CASSPRYLKANYGYTF
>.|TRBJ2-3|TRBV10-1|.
TGCGCCAGCAGCCCGGGGTACACAGATACGCAGTATTTT
CASSPGYTDTQYF
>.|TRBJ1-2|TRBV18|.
TGTGCCAGCTCACCACCCGGGGGGCTTGCAGACTATGGCTACACCTTC
CASSPPGGLADYGYTF
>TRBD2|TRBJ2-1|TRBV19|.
TGTGCCAGTAGTTTGGCGGGGGGCGCAGGGACCTACAATGAGCAGTTCTTC
CASSLAGGAGTYNEQFF
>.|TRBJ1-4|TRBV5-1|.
TGCGCCAGCAGCTTGGCGGTCCTTCCAACTAATGAAAAACTGTTTTTT
CASSLAVLPTNEKLFF
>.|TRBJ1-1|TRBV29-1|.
TGCAGCGTTGCGTTGACAGTTAGAGGCACTGAAGCTTTCTTT
CSVALTVRGTEAFF
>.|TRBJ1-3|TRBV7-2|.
TGTGCCAGCGGGCAGAGACCGTTCTCTGGAAACACCATATATTTT
CASGQRPFSGNTIYF
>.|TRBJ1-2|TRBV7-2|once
TGTGCCAGCACCCAAGGATCGGCTAACTATGGCTACACCTTC
CASTQGSANYGYTF
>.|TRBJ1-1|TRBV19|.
TGTGCCAGTAGTATAGACGGGGCGGCAATGAACACTGAAGCTTTCTTT
CASSIDGAAMNTEAFF
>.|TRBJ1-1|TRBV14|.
TGTGCCAGCAGCCAACCCGGCATGAACACTGAAGCTTTCTTT
CASSQPGMNTEAFF
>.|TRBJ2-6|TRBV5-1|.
TGCGCCAGCAGCTTGGCTTCTTCTGGGGCCAACGTCCTGACTTTC
CASSLASSGANVLTF
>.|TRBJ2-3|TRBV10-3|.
TGTGCCATCTCCAGGGGTCAGAGCACAGATACGCAGTATTTT
CAISRGQSTDTQYF
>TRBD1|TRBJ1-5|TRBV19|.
TGTGCCAGTAGCATTCCGGGACAGTTCACTCAGCCCCAGCATTTT
CASSIPGQFTQPQHF
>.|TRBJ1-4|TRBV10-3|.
TGTGCCATCAGTGAGTTTCCTTCCCACACGAATTTTGAAAAACTGTTTTTT
CAISEFPSHTNFEKLFF
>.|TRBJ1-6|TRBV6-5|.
TGTGCCAGCAGTTATTCTGCAAGCTCCTATAATTCACCCCTCCACTTT
CASSYSASSYNSPLHF
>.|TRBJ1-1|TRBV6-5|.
TGTGCCAGCAGCCCCCAGGGGCAGAACACTGAAGCTTTCTTT
CASSPQGQNTEAFF
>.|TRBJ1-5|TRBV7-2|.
TGTGCCAGCAGCGTGAGGGCCGGGCGGGATCAGCCCCAGCATTTT
CASSVRAGRDQPQHF
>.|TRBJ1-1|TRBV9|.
TGTGCCAGCAGCACGACAGGCCGGAGGAACACTGAAGCTTTCTTT
CASSTTGRRNTEAFF
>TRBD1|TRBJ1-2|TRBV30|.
TGTGCCTGGAGGGGGACAGGGGGCGCTGGCTACACCTTC
CAWRGTGGAGYTF
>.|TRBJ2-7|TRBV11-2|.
TGTGCCAGCAGCTCCTCCGGGTTGGCGGCCTATTCCACCTACGAGCAGTACTTC
CASSSSGLAAYSTYEQYF
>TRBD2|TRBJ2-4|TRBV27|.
TGTGCCAGCAGTCCGCGGGGGATTGCCCTTACCAAAAACATTCAGTACTTC
CASSPRGIALTKNIQYF
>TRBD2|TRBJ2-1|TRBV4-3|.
TGCGCCAGCAGCCAAGACGCGGCCAGTGTGGTAGCGGGGACGGGTGAGCAGTTCTTC
CASSQDAASVVAGTGEQFF
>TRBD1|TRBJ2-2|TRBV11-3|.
TGTGCCAGCAGTCTAGACAGGGGGCCGAACACCGGGGAGCTGTTTTTT
CASSLDRGPNTGELFF
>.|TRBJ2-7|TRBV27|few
TGTGCCAGCAGTTTGGGCAGGCCCCAGGACCCCTACGAGCAGTACTTC
CASSLGRPQDPYEQYF
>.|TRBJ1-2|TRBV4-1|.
TGCGCCAGCAGCCAAGATCTGGGAGGGGATTATGGCTACACCTTC
CASSQDLGGDYGYTF
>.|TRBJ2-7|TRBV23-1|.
TGCGCCAGCAGTCACCTCAGGGTCACCTACGAGCAGTACTTC
CASSHLRVTYEQYF
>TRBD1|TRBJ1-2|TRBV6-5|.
TGTGCCAGCAGTTACGGGACAGCAGAAAACTATGGCTACACCTTC
CASSYGTAENYGYTF
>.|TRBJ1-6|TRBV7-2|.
TGTGCCAGCAGCTTAGGAGGGGGTAATTCACCCCTCCACTTT
CASSLGGGNSPLHF
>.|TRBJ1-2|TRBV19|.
TGTGCCAGTAGTATAGGGTCCGGGAGCTATGGCTACACCTTC
CASSIGSGSYGYTF